A few counts support the clone carrying this TCR beta chain. Its antigen is not identified. Likely unrecorded immune exposures existed in these nominally healthy donors. With 6 bases removed from V and 1 base from J, the gap between germline ends came to 10 bases. Germline CDR1 is MDHEN and CDR2 is SYDVKM. The CDR3 runs 14 residues. The sample is drawn from a study of cytomegalovirus exposure and HLA in healthy donors. Study-wide results and caveats: Usually a TCR sequence was rare, but some public TCRs were found in many donors. CMV serostatus was the only immune exposure information that was available. The classifier, whose performance was assessed in both the original and validation cohorts, reportedly diagnosed cytomegalovirus status with high specificity and sensitivity.

The PCR was carried out with 60 Vbeta primers and 13 Jbeta primers. Libraries were prepared by immunoSEQ multiplex PCR; TCRdb keeps only in-frame clonotypes and omits some of them. The sample includes around 120,000 clones, around 80% of them seen just once. This sequence joins TRBV28 and TRBJ2-1, with no clear D. This sequence was found in a man in his fifties or sixties in good health and CMV-seronegative. Sequencing was performed on PBMCs. CDR3 nucleotides: TGTGCCAGCAGACAACTAATTTCCTACAATGAGCAGTTCTTC. Its translation: CASRQLISYNEQFF. Filled out from reference TRBV28 and TRBJ2-1, the complete variable domain reads DVKVTQSSRYLVKRTGEKVFLECVQDMDHENMFWYRQDPGLGLRLIYFSYDVKMKEKGDIPEGYSVSREKKERFSLILESASTNQTSMYLCASRQLISYNEQFFGPGTRLTVL.